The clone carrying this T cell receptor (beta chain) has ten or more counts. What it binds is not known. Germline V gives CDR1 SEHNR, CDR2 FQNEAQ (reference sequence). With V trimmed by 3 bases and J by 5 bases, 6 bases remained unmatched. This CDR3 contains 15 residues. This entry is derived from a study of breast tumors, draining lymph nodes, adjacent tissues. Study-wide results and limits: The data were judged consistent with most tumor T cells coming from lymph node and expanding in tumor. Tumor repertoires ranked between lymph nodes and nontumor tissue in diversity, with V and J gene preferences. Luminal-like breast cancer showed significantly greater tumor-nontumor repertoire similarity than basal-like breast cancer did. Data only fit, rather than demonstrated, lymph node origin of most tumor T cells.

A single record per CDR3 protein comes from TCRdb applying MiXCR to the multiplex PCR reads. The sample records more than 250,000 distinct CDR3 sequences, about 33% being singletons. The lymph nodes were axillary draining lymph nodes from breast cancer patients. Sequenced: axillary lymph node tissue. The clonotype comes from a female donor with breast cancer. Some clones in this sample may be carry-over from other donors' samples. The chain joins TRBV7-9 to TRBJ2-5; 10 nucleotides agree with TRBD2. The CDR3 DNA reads TGTGCCAGCAGCTTTAGAACTAGCGGGGAGGAGACCCAGTACTTC. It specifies CASSFRTSGEETQYF.